These 10 T cell receptor beta chains were all obtained from the same sample, sequenced in a study of cytomegalovirus exposure and HLA in healthy donors. The PCR was carried out with 60 Vbeta primers and 13 Jbeta primers. Measured with immunoSEQ multiplex PCR; TCRdb has only the in-frame clones, and not every one. The sample shows under 95,000 clones, 75% to 85% of them seen only once. The sequencing sample was made of PBMCs. These receptors were obtained from a woman between 35 and 50 years old in good health and CMV-seropositive.

The chain employs TRBV18 and TRBJ1-1; 8 bases agree with TRBD1. Trimming at V came to 2 bases and at J to 11 bases, leaving 7 bases not matched to a gene. The V gene's germline CDR1 is KGHSH and CDR2 LQKENI. The CDR3 covers 13 residues. For the CDR3, the DNA is TGTGCCAGCTCACCAGCACAGGGGGTAAAGGCTTTCTTT. Its translation: CASSPAQGVKAFF.

The chain is built from TRBV10-3 and TRBJ1-1, with TRBD1 matching 8 bases. There are 14 residues in the CDR3. V dropped 2 bases and J dropped 1; count of bases not matched to a gene: 0. CDR1 ENHRY and CDR2 SYGVKD come from the germline V gene. This chain's CDR3 is CAISEGQGNTEAFF. The CDR3 DNA follows: TGTGCCATCAGTGAGGGACAGGGGAACACTGAAGCTTTCTTT.

CDR3 in amino acids: CASSLSGVNSPLHF. The CDR3 nucleotides are TGTGCCAGCAGTTTATCAGGGGTTAATTCACCCCTCCACTTT. V usage is TRBV28 and J usage is TRBJ1-6; TRBD1 might be the D (6 bases). The CDR3 consists of 14 residues. The germline V gene encodes CDR1 MDHEN and CDR2 SYDVKM. Trimming stripped 1 base from V and 6 bases from J, with 7 bases between.

This rearrangement joins TRBV19 to TRBJ2-1; 10 nucleotides align to TRBD2. CDR3 size: 14 residues. Germline lookup yields CDR1 LNHDA and CDR2 SQIVND (reference sequence). The J segment lost 3 bases and the V segment lost 8 bases, leaving 4 bases of the junction unmatched. The CDR3 loop reads CASRTSGNYNEQFF. In DNA, the CDR3 is TGTGCCAGTCGGACTAGCGGAAACTACAATGAGCAGTTCTTC. The full variable domain, in which reference TRBV19 and TRBJ2-1 provide the parts outside the CDR3, is DGGITQSPKYLFRKEGQNVTLSCEQNLNHDAMYWYRQDPGQGLRLIYYSQIVNDFQKGDIAEGYSVSREKKESFPLTVTSAQKNPTAFYLCASRTSGNYNEQFFGPGTRLTVL.

About this clone: This sample also contains other DNA sequences that code for the same CDR3. The rearrangement uses TRBV18 and TRBJ1-2; TRBD1 is a possible D gene (5 bases). The CDR3 length is 15 residues. Between the trimmed V and J ends, which lost 1 base and 1 base, there was a span of 10 bases. Germline lookup yields CDR1 KGHSH and CDR2 LQKENI. The CDR3 spells CASSPRKGDNYGYTF. The CDR3 bases are TGTGCCAGCTCACCACGAAAAGGGGATAACTATGGCTACACCTTC.

This chain joins TRBV6-6 and TRBJ1-2, with 10 bases fitting TRBD1. CDR1 and CDR2 from the germline V gene are MNHNY and SVGAGI (reference sequence). V shed 5 bases and J 7 bases; nucleotides not matched to a gene: 10. The CDR3 covers 15 residues. This CDR3 is CASSNSGGQGIGYTF. The CDR3 bases are TGTGCCAGCAGTAATTCCGGGGGACAGGGGATTGGCTACACCTTC.

The chain carries TRBV6-5 and TRBJ2-7, with D uncertain. V lost 6 bases and J lost 3, with 12 bases in between. Germline V CDR1 and CDR2: MNHEY, SVGAGI. There are 13 residues in the CDR3. The CDR3 sequence: CASSRKNVYEQYF. In DNA, the CDR3 is TGTGCCAGCAGCCGTAAAAATGTCTACGAGCAGTACTTC.

The gene calls are TRBV2 and TRBJ1-1; 8 bases fit TRBD1. The CDR3 totals 15 residues. Germline V gene sequence: CDR1 SNHLY, CDR2 FYNNEI. V lost 4 bases, J lost 1 base, and 5 bases stayed unmatched. This CDR3 is CASSAYQGANTEAFF. CDR3 DNA: TGTGCCAGCAGTGCTTACCAGGGGGCGAACACTGAAGCTTTCTTT.

The genes are TRBV9 and TRBJ1-2, with D tentatively TRBD1 (5 bases). The germline CDR1 and CDR2 sequences are SGDLS and YYNGEE. Trimming took 3 bases from V and 2 from J, leaving 11 bases between them. This CDR3 comprises 14 residues. CDR3 loop: CASSGGGANYGYTF. The CDR3 DNA follows: TGTGCCAGCAGCGGGGGGGGAGCCAACTATGGCTACACCTTC.

This chain connects TRBV11-2 to TRBJ2-1, with 8 nucleotides matching TRBD1. The CDR3 contains 15 residues. J lost 6 bases, V lost 1 base, and 5 bases had no gene match. The germline V gene has CDR1 SGHAT and CDR2 FQNNGV. CDR3 in amino acids: CASSLVTGVGNEQFF. CDR3 nucleotide sequence: TGTGCCAGCAGCTTAGTGACAGGGGTAGGCAATGAGCAGTTCTTC.